Detailed here is one T cell receptor (beta chain). There are many counts of this clonotype. The target of this receptor is not known. Base qualities are missing; no much larger clone stands one base away. Preparation of the library involved PCR. The run used an Illumina HiSeq 2500. TCR libraries were prepared with molecular barcoding, using unique molecular identifiers to normalize TCRbeta repertoire quantification. TCRdb ran its own pipeline on the public reads, namely fastp trimming at Q25 and MiXCR clone calling, and kept in-frame beta chains. Every entry covers one CDR3 protein and lists the most common genes and DNA from its rows. The sample data list under 250,000 distinct CDR3 sequences, and 6.6% of these were observed just once. The top ten constitute about 6% of the sample. The label giving this sample's treatment or condition can be read as: allogeneic hematopoietic cell transplantation with graft depleted of TCRalphabeta T cells and CD19 B cells. Transplant recipients were children who received TCRalphabeta/CD19-depleted allogeneic hematopoietic cell grafts.

These data belong to a study of T-cell reconstitution after alpha-beta-depleted transplantation in children (TCRdb year 2016). For the wider study: T-cell immune reconstitution after TCRalphabeta/CD19-depleted allogeneic hematopoietic cell transplantation in children was quantitatively tracked in the study by means of TCR repertoire profiling.

The study at large found these results: In some patients, high TCRbeta diversity at day 60 was attributed to recipient T cells and intrathymic progenitors that had survived conditioning. The apparently early recovery of alphabetaT-cell counts about two months after transplant reportedly depended on only several hundred rapidly expanded clones that came from non-depleted graft cells. Over subsequent months, a decline in hyperexpanded clone frequencies was noted, and after one year, T-cell counts and TCRbeta diversity were mostly ascribed to newly produced T cells.

At the junction V is shortened by 0 bases and J by 4 bases; bases outside the gene matches: 2. Measured from the cysteine to the phenylalanine, the CDR3 is 15 residues long. Only the CDR3 DNA stays, 45 bases, in frame from base 1. Via the germline V gene, CDR1 is MNHNS and CDR2 SASEGT. The source is a boy between 2 and 15 years old with acute lymphoblastic leukemia, due to receive a stem cell transplant. Specimen: PBMCs, collected before TCRalphabeta/CD19-depleted stem cell transplant. The chain is assembled from TRBV6-1 and TRBJ2-1; 8 bases in the middle match TRBD2. The CDR3: CASSEALAEYNEQFF. Read as DNA, the sequence is TGTGCCAGCAGTGAAGCACTAGCGGAATACAATGAGCAGTTCTTC.